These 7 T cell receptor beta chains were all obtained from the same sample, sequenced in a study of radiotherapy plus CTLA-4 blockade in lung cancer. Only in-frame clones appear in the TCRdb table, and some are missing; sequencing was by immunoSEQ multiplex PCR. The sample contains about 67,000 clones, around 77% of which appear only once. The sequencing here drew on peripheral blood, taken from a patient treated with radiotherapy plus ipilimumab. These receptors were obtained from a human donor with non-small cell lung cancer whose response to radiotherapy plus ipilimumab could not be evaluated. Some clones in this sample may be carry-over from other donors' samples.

Here the CDR3 reads CASSLFTGSSYGYTF. The CDR3 DNA reads as TGTGCCAGCAGCTTGTTTACAGGTTCCTCCTATGGCTACACCTTC. The chain links TRBV5-4 to TRBJ1-2; D might be TRBD1 (5 bases). The V gene's germline CDR1 is SGHNT and CDR2 YYREEE (reference sequence). The V gene lost 1 base and the J gene lost 4 bases, with 14 bases spanning the gap. This CDR3 is 15 amino acids long. Together with reference TRBV5-4 and TRBJ1-2, the CDR3 gives the full variable domain: ETGVTQSPTHLIKTRGQQVTLRCSSQSGHNTVSWYQQALGQGPQFIFQYYREEENGRGNFPPRFSGLQFPNYSSELNVNALELDDSALYLCASSLFTGSSYGYTFGSGTRLTVV.

The CDR3 region has the DNA TGTGCCAGCAGCACCAGGAACACCGGGGAGCTGTTTTTT. This codes for CASSTRNTGELFF. The V gene is TRBV2, the J gene TRBJ2-2; D not resolved. Germline CDR1 and CDR2: SNHLY and FYNNEI. Between the trimmed V and J ends, which lost 6 bases and 1 base, there was a span of 6 bases. The CDR3 totals 13 residues.

This chain's CDR3 is CASSISGGGSYEQYF. The CDR3, as DNA: TGTGCCAGTAGTATTAGCGGGGGGGGGTCCTACGAGCAGTACTTC. The chain recombines TRBV19 with TRBJ2-7; TRBD2 matches 11 bases. This CDR3 has 15 amino acids. Trimming at V came to 3 bases and at J to 1 base, leaving 2 bases not matched to a gene. Germline V gives CDR1 LNHDA, CDR2 SQIVND (reference sequence).

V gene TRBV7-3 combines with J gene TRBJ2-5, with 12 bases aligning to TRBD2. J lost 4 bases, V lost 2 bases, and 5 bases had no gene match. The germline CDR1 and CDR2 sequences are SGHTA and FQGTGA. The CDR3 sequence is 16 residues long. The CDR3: CASSLRPGLAGETQYF. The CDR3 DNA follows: TGTGCCAGCAGCTTACGCCCGGGACTAGCGGGAGAGACCCAGTACTTC.

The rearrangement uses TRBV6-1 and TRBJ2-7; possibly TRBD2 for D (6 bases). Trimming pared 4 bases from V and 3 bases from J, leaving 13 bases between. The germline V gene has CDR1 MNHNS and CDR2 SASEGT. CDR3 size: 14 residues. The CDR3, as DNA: TGTGCCAGCAGTGTGGTAGCGGCAGTCTACGAGCAGTACTTC. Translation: CASSVVAAVYEQYF.

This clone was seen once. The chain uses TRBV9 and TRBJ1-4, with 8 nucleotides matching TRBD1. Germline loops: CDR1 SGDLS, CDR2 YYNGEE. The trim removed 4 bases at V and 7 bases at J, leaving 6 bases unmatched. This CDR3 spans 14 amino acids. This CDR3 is CASSRDRGIEKLFF. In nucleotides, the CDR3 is TGTGCCAGCAGCCGAGACAGGGGTATTGAAAAACTGTTTTTT.

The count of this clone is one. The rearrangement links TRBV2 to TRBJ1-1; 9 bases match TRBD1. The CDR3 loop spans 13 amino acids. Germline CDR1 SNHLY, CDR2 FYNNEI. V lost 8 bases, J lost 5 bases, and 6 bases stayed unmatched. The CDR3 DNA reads TGTGCCAGCGCGCGACAGGGGGATACTGAAGCTTTCTTT. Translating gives CASARQGDTEAFF.